A selection of T cell receptor beta chains follows, all from one sample in a study of blood T cell repertoires in COVID-19. Libraries were prepared by immunoSEQ multiplex PCR; TCRdb keeps only in-frame clonotypes and omits some of them. The sample gives tens of thousands of clones, around 89% of which show up once; around 5% is in the top ten. Sequenced sample: peripheral blood. Source of these receptors: a woman of 80 years or more with active COVID-19. CDR3s include the opening cysteine and the closing phenylalanine or tryptophan. The D gene is left open where the match is weak. Only some rows state a clone size, as once, few, many or a class for expanded clones.

clone_size j_call d_call v_call cdr3_nt cdr3_aa
once TRBJ1-4 TRBD1 TRBV18 TGTGCCAGCTCGACAGGGGAGTCTGAAAAACTGTTTTTT CASSTGESEKLFF
NA TRBJ2-1 TRBD2 TRBV7-2 TGTGCCAGCAGCCGGACTAGCGGGAGGTGGGAGGAGCAGTTCTTC CASSRTSGRWEEQFF
NA TRBJ2-7 NA TRBV7-2 TGTGCCAGCAGCCTCATCAGGGGAGAGCAGTACTTC CASSLIRGEQYF
NA TRBJ2-7 TRBD2 TRBV5-1 TGCGCCAGCAGCTTGGGCGCGACTAGCGGGAGCCGGAGCGAGCAGTACTTC CASSLGATSGSRSEQYF
once TRBJ2-1 NA TRBV7-3 TGTGCCAGCAGCTCCCGCCCAGGGTTCTACAATGAGCAGTTCTTC CASSSRPGFYNEQFF
NA TRBJ2-7 NA TRBV3-1/TRBV3-2 TGTGCCAGCAGCCAAGGGCGTGGGGCGACTTACTACGAGCAGTACTTC CASSQGRGATYYEQYF
NA TRBJ2-7 TRBD2 TRBV19 TGTGCCAGTACCCTCTGGGGGGGGAGGGCCTCCTACGAGCAGTACTTC CASTLWGGRASYEQYF
NA TRBJ1-1 TRBD1 TRBV19 TGTGCCAGTAGTTTGGACAGGGATCACACTGAAGCTTTCTTT CASSLDRDHTEAFF
NA TRBJ2-3 NA TRBV28 TGTGCCAGCAGTTTGTCCCGGCGGGTTCGTCGAACAGATACGCAGTATTTT CASSLSRRVRRTDTQYF
NA TRBJ1-6 TRBD1 TRBV5-5 TGTGCCAGCAGTACGGACAGGGTATATTCACCCCTCCACTTT CASSTDRVYSPLHF
NA TRBJ2-1 TRBD2 TRBV10-3 TGTGCCATCAACCCTAGCGGGAGTCCGGATGAGCAGTTCTTC CAINPSGSPDEQFF
NA TRBJ2-1 NA TRBV2 TGTGCCAGCAGTGATGGAACGGGTCGTCTCAATGAGCAGTTCTTC CASSDGTGRLNEQFF
NA TRBJ2-7 TRBD2 TRBV27 TGTGCCAGCAGTGAAAGGGCCGGGACTAGCGGTATATACGAGCAGTACTTC CASSERAGTSGIYEQYF
once TRBJ1-5 NA TRBV6-2/TRBV6-3 TGTGCCAGCAGTTCGGTTGATCAGCCCCAGCATTTT CASSSVDQPQHF
NA TRBJ2-3 NA TRBV27 TGTGCCAGCAGTTTGGCAGCGGGTACTACGCAGTATTTT CASSLAAGTTQYF
NA TRBJ2-1 NA TRBV25-1 TGTGCCAGCAGTGAATGGGGCAGGACGAGTGAGCAGTTCTTC CASSEWGRTSEQFF
NA TRBJ2-5 TRBD2 TRBV27 TGTGCCAGCAGTCCGTGGGTCGCGGGAGTTGAGGAGACCCAGTACTTC CASSPWVAGVEETQYF
NA TRBJ2-5 NA TRBV18 TGTGCCAGCTCAGCCTCCTCGGGAGCGTCGGAGACCCAGTACTTC CASSASSGASETQYF
few TRBJ1-5 NA TRBV28 TGTGCCAGCAGTTCCCAGATTTATCAGCCCCAGCATTTT CASSSQIYQPQHF
NA TRBJ2-2 TRBD2 TRBV28 TGTGCCAGCAGTCCCCTGCGGTCCGGGAGGAGTAACACCGGGGAGCTGTTTTTT CASSPLRSGRSNTGELFF
NA TRBJ1-5 NA TRBV6-5 TGTGCCAGCAGTCGGAGCAGTAGCAATCAGCCCCAGCATTTT CASSRSSSNQPQHF
NA TRBJ1-1 NA TRBV18 TGTGCCAGCTCACTTAGACCTACAGGCATGAACACTGAAGCTTTCTTT CASSLRPTGMNTEAFF
NA TRBJ2-7 NA TRBV12-3/TRBV12-4 TGTGCCAGCCGTCGAATCGGGAGTTACGAGCAGTACTTC CASRRIGSYEQYF
NA TRBJ2-1 NA TRBV18 TGTGCCAGCTCACCATCGGGCAGGGGCCCCTACAATGAGCAGTTCTTC CASSPSGRGPYNEQFF
few TRBJ2-2 TRBD1 TRBV3-1/TRBV3-2 TGTGCCAGCAGAAACCGGGACAGGGTTGGCACCGGGGAGCTGTTTTTT CASRNRDRVGTGELFF
NA TRBJ2-5 TRBD2 TRBV28 TGTGCCAGCAGCTCAACTAGCGGGAGGGGGGAGACCCAGTACTTC CASSSTSGRGETQYF
NA TRBJ2-7 TRBD1 TRBV28 TGTGCCAGCAGGCCCGCGGTTTGGACAGGGTTGGGCGAGCAGTACTTC CASRPAVWTGLGEQYF
once TRBJ2-7 NA TRBV5-1 TGCGCCAGCAGCTCGGGGGGCCGGACAGGGATATACGAGCAGTACTTC CASSSGGRTGIYEQYF
NA TRBJ2-1 TRBD1 TRBV27 TGTGCCAGCAGCACCCCCGGACAGGGGGCGGGGAATGAGCAGTTCTTC CASSTPGQGAGNEQFF
NA TRBJ1-1 NA TRBV7-9 TGTGCCATCCAAGGGGAGGGGAACACTGAAGCTTTCTTT CAIQGEGNTEAFF
NA TRBJ1-5 NA TRBV2 TGTGCCAGCAGCCCCGGACAGTACCCTAGCAATCAGCCCCAGCATTTT CASSPGQYPSNQPQHF
NA TRBJ2-3 TRBD2 TRBV7-3 TGTGCCAGCAGCCAACTAGCGGCCACAGATACGCAGTATTTT CASSQLAATDTQYF
once TRBJ2-7 TRBD1 TRBV18 TGTGCCAGCTCACCAGGAAACAGGGGTATTAGCTACGAGCAGTACTTC CASSPGNRGISYEQYF
NA TRBJ1-2 NA TRBV28 TGTGCCAGCAGTTTAACCGGGAACGGCTACACCTTC CASSLTGNGYTF
NA TRBJ1-1 NA TRBV27 TGTGCCAGCAAGGATGGGGGGACCAACACTGAAGCTTTCTTT CASKDGGTNTEAFF
NA TRBJ2-2 TRBD2 TRBV28 TGTGCCAGCAGTTTCGGGGCTAGCGGGACCACCGGGGAGCTGTTTTTT CASSFGASGTTGELFF
NA TRBJ1-2 TRBD1 TRBV28 TGTGCCAGCAGTTTATACGGACAGGGGTCGGATGGCTACACCTTC CASSLYGQGSDGYTF
NA TRBJ2-5 TRBD2 TRBV27 TGTGCCAGCAGAACGGGACTAGCAAGAGAGACCCAGTACTTC CASRTGLARETQYF
NA TRBJ2-1 NA TRBV28 TGTGCCAGCAGTTTTCGGAGTTCGGGGTACAATGAGCAGTTCTTC CASSFRSSGYNEQFF
NA TRBJ1-1 NA TRBV7-6 TGTGCCAGCGCCCCGCCAGGGAGGACTGAAGCTTTCTTT CASAPPGRTEAFF
NA TRBJ1-1 NA TRBV20-1 TGCAGTGCTAGTTGGAGGGCAATGAACACTGAAGCTTTCTTT CSASWRAMNTEAFF
NA TRBJ2-5 TRBD1 TRBV30 TGTGCCCTGGGACAGCAAGAGACCCAGTACTTC CALGQQETQYF
once TRBJ2-7 NA TRBV5-1 TGCGCCAGCAGCTTGCAAGCGGGCTCCTACGAGCAGTACTTC CASSLQAGSYEQYF
NA TRBJ1-1 NA TRBV13 TGTGCCAGCAGTTTGAGAAGATTAAGGGGCAGGACTGAAGCTTTCTTT CASSLRRLRGRTEAFF
NA TRBJ2-3 NA TRBV5-1 TGCGCCAGCAGCTTGGTCCTAGCGACGAATACGCAGTATTTT CASSLVLATNTQYF
NA TRBJ2-7 NA TRBV10-3 TGTGCCATCAGAGCCCCAGGGATAACGACGCAGTACTTC CAIRAPGITTQYF
NA TRBJ2-7 TRBD2 TRBV13 TGTGCCAGCAGCTTATCAGGCGGGAGGGCGTCCTACGAGCAGTACTTC CASSLSGGRASYEQYF
NA TRBJ1-1 NA TRBV6-5 TGTGCCAGCAGTTACTCTTTGGCAGGCACTGAAGCTTTCTTT CASSYSLAGTEAFF
once TRBJ1-2 NA TRBV5-1 TGCGCCAGCAGCTTGAGAGCAGAGGCTAGAGACTATGGCTACACCTTC CASSLRAEARDYGYTF
NA TRBJ2-7 TRBD2 TRBV5-1 TGCGCCAGCAGCTTGACTAGCGGGACCTACGAGCAGTACTTC CASSLTSGTYEQYF
NA TRBJ2-3 TRBD2 TRBV7-2 TGTGCCAGCAGCTTTCTAGCGGGACCAGATACGCAGTATTTT CASSFLAGPDTQYF
NA TRBJ2-6 NA TRBV10-2 TGCGCCAGCAGTGATTCGGAGGTTGCCTACTCTGGGGCCAACGTCCTGACTTTC CASSDSEVAYSGANVLTF
NA TRBJ2-3 NA TRBV7-2 TGTGCCAGCAGCCTTCTGGGGGGGCTGGGAGATACGCAGTATTTT CASSLLGGLGDTQYF
NA TRBJ2-3 NA TRBV7-3 TGTGCCAGCAGCTTAAGTAGCGGCACAGATACGCAGTATTTT CASSLSSGTDTQYF
NA TRBJ2-5 NA TRBV7-2 TGTGCCAGCAGCTTAGAAGGCTTCGCGGTCCAAGAGACCCAGTACTTC CASSLEGFAVQETQYF
once TRBJ2-7 TRBD2 TRBV5-1 TGCGCCAGCAGCTCACTAGCGGGTAGAGCCTACGAGCAGTACTTC CASSSLAGRAYEQYF
NA TRBJ2-3 TRBD2 TRBV19 TGTGCCAGTAACGGACTAGTGGCAGATACGCAGTATTTT CASNGLVADTQYF